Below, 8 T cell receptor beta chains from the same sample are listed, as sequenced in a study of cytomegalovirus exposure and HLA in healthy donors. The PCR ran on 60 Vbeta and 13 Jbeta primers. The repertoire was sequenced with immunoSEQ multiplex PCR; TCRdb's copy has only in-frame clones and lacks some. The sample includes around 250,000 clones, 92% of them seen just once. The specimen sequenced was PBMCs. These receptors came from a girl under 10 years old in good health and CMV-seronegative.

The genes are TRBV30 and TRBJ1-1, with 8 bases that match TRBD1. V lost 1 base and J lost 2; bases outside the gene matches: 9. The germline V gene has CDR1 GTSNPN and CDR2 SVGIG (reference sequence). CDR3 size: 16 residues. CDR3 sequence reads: CAWSASDRVGNTEAFF. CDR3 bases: TGTGCCTGGAGTGCATCGGACAGGGTTGGAAACACTGAAGCTTTCTTT.

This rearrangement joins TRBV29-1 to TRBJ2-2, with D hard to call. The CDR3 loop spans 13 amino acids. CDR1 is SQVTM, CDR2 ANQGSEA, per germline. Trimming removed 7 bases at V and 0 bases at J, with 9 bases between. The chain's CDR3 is CSAVRTNTGELFF. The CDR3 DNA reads TGCAGCGCCGTTCGTACGAACACCGGGGAGCTGTTTTTT.

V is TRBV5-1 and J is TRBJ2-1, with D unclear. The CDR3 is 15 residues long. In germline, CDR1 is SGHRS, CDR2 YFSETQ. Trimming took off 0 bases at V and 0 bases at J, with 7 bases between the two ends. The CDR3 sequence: CASSLGPGSYNEQFF. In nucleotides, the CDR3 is TGCGCCAGCAGCTTGGGACCAGGCTCCTACAATGAGCAGTTCTTC.

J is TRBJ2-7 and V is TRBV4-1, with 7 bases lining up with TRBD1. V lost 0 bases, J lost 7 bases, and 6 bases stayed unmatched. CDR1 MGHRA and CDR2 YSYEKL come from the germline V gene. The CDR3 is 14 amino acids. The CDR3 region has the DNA TGCGCCAGCAGCCAAGAGACAGGGAGATGGGAGCAGTACTTC. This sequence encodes CASSQETGRWEQYF.

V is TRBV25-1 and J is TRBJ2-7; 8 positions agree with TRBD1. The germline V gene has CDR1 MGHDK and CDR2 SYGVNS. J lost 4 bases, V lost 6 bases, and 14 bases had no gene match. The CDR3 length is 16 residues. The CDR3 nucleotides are TGTGCCAGCAGCCCGAAACCCCCGGGACAGGAGTACGAGCAGTACTTC. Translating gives CASSPKPPGQEYEQYF.

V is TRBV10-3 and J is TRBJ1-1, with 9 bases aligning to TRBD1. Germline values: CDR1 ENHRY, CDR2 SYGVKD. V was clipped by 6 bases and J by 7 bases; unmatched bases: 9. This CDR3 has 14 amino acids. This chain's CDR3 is CAIRPQGASGEAFF. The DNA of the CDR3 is TGTGCCATCAGGCCACAGGGGGCGTCGGGTGAAGCTTTCTTT.

The CDR3 sequence: CASSLDGAEQFF. CDR3 in DNA: TGTGCCAGCAGCTTAGACGGAGCGGAGCAGTTCTTC. V gene TRBV11-2 combines with J gene TRBJ2-1; no clear D gene. The germline gives CDR1 SGHAT, CDR2 FQNNGV. This CDR3 has 12 residues. Trimming left V 0 bases short and J 10 bases short, with 7 bases between.

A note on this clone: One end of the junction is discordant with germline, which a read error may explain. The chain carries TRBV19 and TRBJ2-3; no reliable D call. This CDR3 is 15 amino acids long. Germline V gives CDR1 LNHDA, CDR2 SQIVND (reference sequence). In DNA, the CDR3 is TGTGCCGGTAGTATAGATCTAATCAGCACAGATACGCAGTATTTT. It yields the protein CAGSIDLISTDTQYF.